The present TCR beta chain was sequenced within a study of blood T cell repertoires in COVID-19. Assay: immunoSEQ multiplex PCR; the TCRdb copy retains only in-frame clones and omits some. The sample consists of 200,000 or so clones, about 82% of them appearing once. V dropped 4 bases and J dropped 7 bases, with 17 bases sitting between them. The CDR3 consists of 16 residues. The germline CDR1 and CDR2 sequences are LNHDA and SQIVND (reference sequence). This TCR came from a woman between 25 and 40 years old with acute or convalescent COVID-19. The gene calls are TRBV19 and TRBJ1-6; D is unresolved. The sequenced sample consisted of peripheral blood. CDR3: CASSTPRTGGNSPLHF. The CDR3 nucleotides read TGTGCCAGTAGTACGCCAAGGACGGGAGGGAATTCACCCCTCCACTTT.